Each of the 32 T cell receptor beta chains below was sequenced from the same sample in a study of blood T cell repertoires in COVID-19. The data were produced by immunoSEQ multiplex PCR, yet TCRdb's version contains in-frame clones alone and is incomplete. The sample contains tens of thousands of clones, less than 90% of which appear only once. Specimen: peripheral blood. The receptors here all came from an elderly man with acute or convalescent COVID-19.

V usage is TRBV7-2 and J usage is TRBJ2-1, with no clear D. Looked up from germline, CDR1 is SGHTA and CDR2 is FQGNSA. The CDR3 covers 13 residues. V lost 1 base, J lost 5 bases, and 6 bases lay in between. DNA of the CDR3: TGTGCCAGCAGCTTAGGACGGGACAATGAGCAGTTCTTC. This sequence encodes CASSLGRDNEQFF.

The CDR3 loop is CASGGQGDTGELFF. CDR3 in DNA: TGCGCCAGCGGCGGACAGGGTGACACCGGGGAGCTGTTTTTT. The chain couples TRBV5-1 to TRBJ2-2; the match to TRBD1 covers 8 bases. The germline CDR1 and CDR2 sequences are SGHRS and YFSETQ. The CDR3 loop spans 14 amino acids. The ends lost 7 bases at V and 3 bases at J; junction bases unmatched: 5.

CDR3 protein: CASSTRQGLYTF. The CDR3 DNA follows: TGTGCCAGCAGTACTCGACAGGGCCTTTACACCTTC. This chain links TRBV28 with TRBJ1-2; 7 bases map to TRBD1. The trim removed 5 bases at V and 11 bases at J, leaving 8 bases unmatched. The CDR3 extends over 12 amino acids. Germline V gives CDR1 MDHEN, CDR2 SYDVKM.

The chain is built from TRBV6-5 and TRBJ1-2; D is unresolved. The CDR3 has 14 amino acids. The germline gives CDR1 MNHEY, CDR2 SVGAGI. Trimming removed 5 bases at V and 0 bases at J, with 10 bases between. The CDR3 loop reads CASSKTGANYGYTF. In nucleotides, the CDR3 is TGTGCCAGCAGTAAAACCGGAGCTAACTATGGCTACACCTTC.

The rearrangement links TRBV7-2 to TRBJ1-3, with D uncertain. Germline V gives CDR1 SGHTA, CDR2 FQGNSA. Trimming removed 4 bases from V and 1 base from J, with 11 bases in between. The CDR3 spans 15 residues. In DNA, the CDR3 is TGTGCCAGCAGCTCCGCACCCGGGTCTGGAAACACCATATATTTT. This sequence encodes CASSSAPGSGNTIYF.

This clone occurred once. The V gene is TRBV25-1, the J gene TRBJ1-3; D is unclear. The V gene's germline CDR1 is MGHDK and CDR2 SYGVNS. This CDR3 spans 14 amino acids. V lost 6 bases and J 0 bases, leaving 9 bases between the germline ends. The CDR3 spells CASRRASSGNTIYF. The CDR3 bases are TGTGCCAGCAGGAGGGCGTCCTCTGGAAACACCATATATTTT.

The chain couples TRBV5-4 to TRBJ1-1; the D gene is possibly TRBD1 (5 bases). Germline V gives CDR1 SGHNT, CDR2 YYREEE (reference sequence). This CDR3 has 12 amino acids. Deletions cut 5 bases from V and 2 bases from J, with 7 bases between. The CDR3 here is CASRTANTEAFF. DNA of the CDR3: TGTGCCAGCAGGACAGCAAACACTGAAGCTTTCTTT.

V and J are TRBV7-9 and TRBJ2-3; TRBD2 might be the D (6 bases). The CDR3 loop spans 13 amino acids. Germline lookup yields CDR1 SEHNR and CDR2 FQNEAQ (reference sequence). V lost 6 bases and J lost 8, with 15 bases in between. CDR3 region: CASSLWGDGTQYF. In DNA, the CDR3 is TGTGCCAGCAGTTTGTGGGGGGACGGTACGCAGTATTTT.

CDR3 region: CAFSQGSNTEAFF. The CDR3 DNA follows: TGTGCCTTTTCACAGGGGTCGAACACTGAAGCTTTCTTT. V gene TRBV30 combines with J gene TRBJ1-1; TRBD1 aligns across 7 bases. The CDR3 is made up of 13 amino acids. The V segment lost 7 bases and the J segment 1 base; nucleotides outside the gene matches: 6. Germline assignment: CDR1 GTSNPN and CDR2 SVGIG (reference sequence).

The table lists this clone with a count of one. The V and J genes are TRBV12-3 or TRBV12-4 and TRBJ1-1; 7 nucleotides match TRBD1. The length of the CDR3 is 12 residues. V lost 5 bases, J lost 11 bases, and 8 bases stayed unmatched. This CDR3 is CASSLDRARAFF. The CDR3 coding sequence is TGTGCCAGCAGTCTCGACAGGGCGAGGGCTTTCTTT.

The CDR3 bases are TGTGCCAGCTCACCTACCGCGAGAAGCGGACACGAGCAGTACTTC. This gives the protein CASSPTARSGHEQYF. This rearrangement joins TRBV18 to TRBJ2-7, with D perhaps TRBD2 (5 bases). Trimming took 3 bases from V and 5 from J, leaving 17 bases between them. The CDR3 is 15 residues long. Germline CDR1 KGHSH, CDR2 LQKENI.

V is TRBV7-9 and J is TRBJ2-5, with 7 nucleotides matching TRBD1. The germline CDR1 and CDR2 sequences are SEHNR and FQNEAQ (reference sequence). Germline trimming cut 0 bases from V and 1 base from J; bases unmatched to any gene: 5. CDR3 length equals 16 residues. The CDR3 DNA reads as TGTGCCAGCAGCTTAGCGTATGGGACAGCCCAAGAGACCCAGTACTTC. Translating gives CASSLAYGTAQETQYF.

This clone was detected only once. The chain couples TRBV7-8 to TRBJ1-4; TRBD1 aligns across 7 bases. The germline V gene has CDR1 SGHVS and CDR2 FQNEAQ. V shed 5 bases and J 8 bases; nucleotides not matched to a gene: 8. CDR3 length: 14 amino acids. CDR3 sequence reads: CASSQGGRWEKLFF. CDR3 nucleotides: TGTGCCAGCAGCCAGGGGGGGCGATGGGAAAAACTGTTTTTT.

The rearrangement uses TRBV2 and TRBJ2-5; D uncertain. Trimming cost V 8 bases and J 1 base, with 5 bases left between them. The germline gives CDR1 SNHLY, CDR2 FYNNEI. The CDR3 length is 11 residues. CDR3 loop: CASQVQETQYF. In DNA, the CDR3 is TGTGCCAGCCAGGTCCAAGAGACCCAGTACTTC.

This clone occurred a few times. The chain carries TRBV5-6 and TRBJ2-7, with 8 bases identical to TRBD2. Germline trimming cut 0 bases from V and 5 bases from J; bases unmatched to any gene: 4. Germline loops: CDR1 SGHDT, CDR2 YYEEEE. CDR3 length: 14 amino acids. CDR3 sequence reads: CASSLVGAGDEQYF. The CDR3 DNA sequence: TGTGCCAGCAGCTTGGTTGGAGCGGGAGACGAGCAGTACTTC.

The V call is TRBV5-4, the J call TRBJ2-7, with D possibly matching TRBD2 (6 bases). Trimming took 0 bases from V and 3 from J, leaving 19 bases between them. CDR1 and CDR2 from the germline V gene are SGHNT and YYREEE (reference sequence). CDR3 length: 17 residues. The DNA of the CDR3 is TGTGCCAGCAGCTTGGGATCGGGGGAGGCTAGTATCTACGAGCAGTACTTC. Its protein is CASSLGSGEASIYEQYF.

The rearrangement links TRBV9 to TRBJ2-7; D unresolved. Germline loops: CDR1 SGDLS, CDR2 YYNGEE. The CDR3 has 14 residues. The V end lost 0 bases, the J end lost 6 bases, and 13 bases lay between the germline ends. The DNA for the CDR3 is TGTGCCAGCAGCGTAGCTACGTCGGCTAGCGAGCAGTACTTC. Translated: CASSVATSASEQYF.

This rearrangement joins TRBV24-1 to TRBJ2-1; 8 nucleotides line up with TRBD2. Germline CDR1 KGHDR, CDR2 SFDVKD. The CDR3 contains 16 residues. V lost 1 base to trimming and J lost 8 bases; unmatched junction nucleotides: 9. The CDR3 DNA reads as TGTGCCACCAGTGATTTTATAAGCGGGGGCCGTCATGAGCAGTTCTTC. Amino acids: CATSDFISGGRHEQFF.

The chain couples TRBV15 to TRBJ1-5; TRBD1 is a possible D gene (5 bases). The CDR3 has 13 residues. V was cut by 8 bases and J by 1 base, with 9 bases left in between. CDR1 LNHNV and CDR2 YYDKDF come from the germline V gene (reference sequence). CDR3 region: CATRQWSNQPQHF. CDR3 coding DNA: TGTGCCACCCGACAGTGGAGCAATCAGCCCCAGCATTTT.

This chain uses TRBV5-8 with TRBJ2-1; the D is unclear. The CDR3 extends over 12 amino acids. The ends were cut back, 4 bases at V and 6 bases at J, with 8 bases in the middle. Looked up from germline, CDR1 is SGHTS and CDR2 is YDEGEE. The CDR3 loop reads CASSPNFNEQFF. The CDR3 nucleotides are TGTGCCAGCAGCCCAAACTTCAATGAGCAGTTCTTC.

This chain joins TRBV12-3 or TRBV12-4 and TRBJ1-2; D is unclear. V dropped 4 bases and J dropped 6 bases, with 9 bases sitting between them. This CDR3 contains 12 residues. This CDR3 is CASSSPRDGYTF. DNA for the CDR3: TGTGCCAGCAGTTCCCCCCGGGATGGCTACACCTTC.

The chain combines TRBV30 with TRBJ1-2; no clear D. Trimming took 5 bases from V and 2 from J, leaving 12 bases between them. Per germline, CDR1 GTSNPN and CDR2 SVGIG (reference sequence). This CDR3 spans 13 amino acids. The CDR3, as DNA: TGTGCCTGGGGGAGAGCCTTGAACTATGGCTACACCTTC. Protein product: CAWGRALNYGYTF.

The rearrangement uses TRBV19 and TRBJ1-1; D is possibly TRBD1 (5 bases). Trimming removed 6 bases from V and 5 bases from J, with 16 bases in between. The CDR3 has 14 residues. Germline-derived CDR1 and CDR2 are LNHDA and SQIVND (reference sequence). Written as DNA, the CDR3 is TGTGCCAGTAGCCGCCTTCAGGGTGTGACTGAAGCTTTCTTT. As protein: CASSRLQGVTEAFF. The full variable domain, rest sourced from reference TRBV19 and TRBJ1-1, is DGGITQSPKYLFRKEGQNVTLSCEQNLNHDAMYWYRQDPGQGLRLIYYSQIVNDFQKGDIAEGYSVSREKKESFPLTVTSAQKNPTAFYLCASSRLQGVTEAFFGQGTRLTVV.

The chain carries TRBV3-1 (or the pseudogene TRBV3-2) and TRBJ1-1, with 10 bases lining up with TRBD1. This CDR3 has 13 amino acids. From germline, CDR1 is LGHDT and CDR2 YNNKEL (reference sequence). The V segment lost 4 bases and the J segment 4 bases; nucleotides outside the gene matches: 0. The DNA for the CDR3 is TGTGCCAGCAGCCGGACAGGGGGCACTGAAGCTTTCTTT. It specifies CASSRTGGTEAFF.

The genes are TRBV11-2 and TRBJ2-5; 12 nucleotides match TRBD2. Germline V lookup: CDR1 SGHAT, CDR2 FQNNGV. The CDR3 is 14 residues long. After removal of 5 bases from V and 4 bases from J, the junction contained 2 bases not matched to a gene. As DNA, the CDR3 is TGTGCCAGCAGCCGGGGACTAGCGGGAGAGACCCAGTACTTC. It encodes CASSRGLAGETQYF. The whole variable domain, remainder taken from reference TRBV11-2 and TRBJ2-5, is EAGVAQSPRYKIIEKRQSVAFWCNPISGHATLYWYQQILGQGPKLLIQFQNNGVVDDSQLPKDRFSAERLKGVDSTLKIQPAKLEDSAVYLCASSRGLAGETQYFGPGTRLLVL.

The CDR3 nucleotides read TGTGCCAGCAGCACCGGGACAGGGCATCAGCCCCAGCATTTT. This translates into CASSTGTGHQPQHF. V is TRBV9 and J is TRBJ1-5, with 9 bases aligning to TRBD1. The germline gives CDR1 SGDLS, CDR2 YYNGEE. The CDR3 length is 14 residues. With 4 bases clipped from V and 5 bases from J, the junction kept 4 bases outside the gene matches.

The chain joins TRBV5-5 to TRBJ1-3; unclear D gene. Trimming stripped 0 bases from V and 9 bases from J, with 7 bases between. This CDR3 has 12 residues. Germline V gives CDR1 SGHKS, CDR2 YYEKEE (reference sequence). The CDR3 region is CASSLESGTIYF. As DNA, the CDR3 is TGTGCCAGCAGCTTGGAGTCCGGCACCATATATTTT.

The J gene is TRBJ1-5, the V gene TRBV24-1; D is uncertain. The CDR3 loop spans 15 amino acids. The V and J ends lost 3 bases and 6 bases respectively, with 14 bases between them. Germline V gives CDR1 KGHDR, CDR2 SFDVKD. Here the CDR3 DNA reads TGTGCCACCAGTGATCACGGATCTGGAGGTCAGCCCCAGCATTTT. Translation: CATSDHGSGGQPQHF.

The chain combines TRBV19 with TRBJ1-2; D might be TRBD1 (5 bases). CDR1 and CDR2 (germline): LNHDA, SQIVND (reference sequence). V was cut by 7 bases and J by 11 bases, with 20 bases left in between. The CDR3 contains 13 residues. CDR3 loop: CASTPQVSSSYTF. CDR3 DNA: TGTGCCAGTACCCCACAGGTTTCCTCTTCGTACACCTTC.

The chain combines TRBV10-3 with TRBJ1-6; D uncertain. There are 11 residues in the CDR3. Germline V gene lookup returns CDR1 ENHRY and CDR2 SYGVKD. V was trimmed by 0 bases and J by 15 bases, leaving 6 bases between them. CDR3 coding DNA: TGTGCCATCAGTGAGTCTGACAACCTCCACTTT. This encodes CAISESDNLHF.

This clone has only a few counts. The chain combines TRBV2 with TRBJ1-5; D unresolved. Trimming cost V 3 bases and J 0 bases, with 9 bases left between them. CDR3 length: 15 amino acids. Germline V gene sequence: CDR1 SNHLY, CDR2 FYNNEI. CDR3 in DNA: TGTGCCAGCAGTGAGGGCAGTAATAGCAATCAGCCCCAGCATTTT. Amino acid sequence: CASSEGSNSNQPQHF.

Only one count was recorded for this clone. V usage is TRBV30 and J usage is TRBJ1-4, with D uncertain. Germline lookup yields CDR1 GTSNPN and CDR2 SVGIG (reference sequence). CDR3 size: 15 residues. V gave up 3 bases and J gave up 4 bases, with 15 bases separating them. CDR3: CAWRRHPASNEKLFF. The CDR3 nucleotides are TGTGCCTGGAGGAGACACCCGGCGAGTAATGAAAAACTGTTTTTT.